This T cell receptor (beta chain) was retrieved from a study of CD8 T cells in ankylosing spondylitis. Libraries of TCR beta came from quantitative 5'-RACE with molecular barcodes. TCRdb reprocessed the 5' RACE reads with MiXCR, giving one entry per CDR3 protein. The top ten hold 11% of the sample, which has 150,000 to 200,000 distinct CDR3 sequences, roughly 13% seen once. General study findings and limits: Seemingly characteristic of ankylosing spondylitis blood was a TCR beta motif consisting of about 8 highly homologous variants. From matched ankylosing spondylitis synovial fluid, disease-linked clones were reportedly recovered at significantly enriched levels.

This clonotype was seen at least ten times. Its cognate antigen is unknown. Material for sequencing was blood, either unsorted or a sorted T cell fraction (not recorded which). The origin of this receptor is a female donor with ankylosing spondylitis or in good health (not recorded which).

CDR3: CASSVEIAEYNEQFF. The CDR3 nucleotides read TGTGCCAGCAGCGTAGAGATAGCGGAGTACAATGAGCAGTTCTTC. The chain uses TRBV9 and TRBJ2-1; D possibly corresponds to TRBD2 (6 bases). Germline-derived CDR1 and CDR2 are SGDLS and YYNGEE. V was shortened by 0 bases and J by 4 bases, with 11 bases between the two germline ends. The CDR3 runs to 15 residues. Using reference TRBV9 and TRBJ2-1 for the parts outside the CDR3, the full variable domain is DSGVTQTPKHLITATGQRVTLRCSPRSGDLSVYWYQQSLDQGLQFLIQYYNGEERAKGNILERFSAQQFPDLHSELNLSSLELGDSALYFCASSVEIAEYNEQFFGPGTRLTVL.